These T cell receptor beta chains were read from a single sample in a study of cytomegalovirus exposure and HLA in healthy donors. Generated by immunoSEQ multiplex PCR, the TCRdb table keeps only in-frame clones and is missing some. The sample consists of around 120,000 clones, 75% to 85% of them appearing once. The source material was PBMCs. Receptors originate from a man aged 50-59 years in good health and CMV-seronegative. The CDR3 runs from the conserved cysteine through the conserved F or W. A D gene is named only where the DNA matches it firmly. Rows give clone size only sometimes, using once, few, many, or a class for an expanded clone.

clone_size j_call d_call v_call cdr3_aa cdr3_nt
NA TRBJ1-5 TRBD1 TRBV2 CASSLQGARQPQHF TGTGCCAGCAGTTTACAGGGGGCACGACAGCCCCAGCATTTT
NA TRBJ2-7 TRBD2 TRBV2 CASSDASGYEQYF TGTGCCAGCAGTGATGCTAGCGGCTACGAGCAGTACTTC
NA TRBJ2-7 NA TRBV7-8 CASSSRAHTYEQYF TGTGCCAGCAGCTCGCGGGCCCATACGTACGAGCAGTACTTC
NA TRBJ1-1 NA TRBV7-9 CASSLTGNTEAFF TGTGCCAGCAGCTTAACAGGGAACACTGAAGCTTTCTTT
NA TRBJ1-2 NA TRBV27 CASSLLGPGGYGYTF TGTGCCAGCAGTTTATTAGGACCTGGAGGCTATGGCTACACCTTC
NA TRBJ2-7 NA TRBV5-6 CASSSQGRGSYEQYF TGTGCCAGCAGCTCCCAGGGGCGCGGATCCTACGAGCAGTACTTC
NA TRBJ2-7 NA TRBV23-1 CASSQSRQGAYEQYF TGCGCCAGCAGTCAATCTAGGCAGGGTGCCTACGAGCAGTACTTC
once TRBJ2-5 TRBD2 TRBV9 CASSPRGGPGETQYF TGTGCCAGCAGCCCACGGGGGGGCCCAGGAGAGACCCAGTACTTC
NA TRBJ1-2 NA TRBV11-2 CASSSLLGAYGYTF TGTGCCAGCAGCTCTTTATTAGGAGCCTATGGCTACACCTTC
NA TRBJ2-1 NA TRBV7-2 CASSLYSYNEQFF TGTGCCAGCAGCTTGTATTCCTACAATGAGCAGTTCTTC
NA TRBJ1-5 NA TRBV7-9 CASSPNGGNQPQHF TGTGCCAGCAGCCCGAACGGGGGGAATCAGCCCCAGCATTTT
few TRBJ2-7 NA TRBV7-6 CASSPAGGRDNAYEQYF TGTGCCAGCAGCCCCGCCGGCGGAAGGGACAACGCCTACGAGCAGTACTTC
NA TRBJ1-1 NA TRBV21-1 CASSGREKHHLNTEAFF TGTGCCAGCAGCGGCAGGGAAAAGCACCACCTTAACACTGAAGCTTTCTTT
NA TRBJ1-6 NA TRBV7-6 CASSLGGTNSPLHF TGTGCCAGCAGCTTGGGAGGGACCAATTCACCCCTCCACTTT
NA TRBJ1-1 NA TRBV4-3 CASSQVVGALSEAFF TGCGCCAGCAGCCAAGTGGTAGGGGCTTTGAGTGAAGCTTTCTTT
NA TRBJ1-5 NA TRBV29-1 CSVAPIDLRGEQPQHF TGCAGCGTTGCTCCAATAGACCTCAGGGGAGAGCAGCCCCAGCATTTT
NA TRBJ2-2 NA TRBV4-1 CASSGANTGELFF TGCGCCAGCAGCGGGGCTAACACCGGGGAGCTGTTTTTT
NA TRBJ2-1 NA TRBV9 CASSVVGDSYNEQFF TGTGCCAGCAGCGTAGTAGGGGACTCCTACAATGAGCAGTTCTTC
NA TRBJ2-7 NA TRBV5-6 CASSLTGHMQYF TGTGCCAGCAGCTTAACAGGGCATATGCAGTACTTC
few TRBJ1-1 NA TRBV7-9 CASSLGTANTEAFF TGTGCCAGCAGCTTAGGGACAGCGAACACTGAAGCTTTCTTT
NA TRBJ1-5 NA TRBV5-1 CASSVWTYSNQPQHF TGCGCCAGCAGCGTATGGACATATAGCAATCAGCCCCAGCATTTT
NA TRBJ1-2 NA TRBV30 CAWSRGPDQGGYTF TGTGCCTGGAGCAGGGGTCCGGACCAAGGGGGCTACACCTTC
NA TRBJ1-5 NA TRBV30 CAWNIPYSNQPQHF TGTGCCTGGAATATACCCTATAGCAATCAGCCCCAGCATTTT
NA TRBJ2-3 TRBD1 TRBV18 CASSPRPGQGSDTQYF TGTGCCAGCTCACCTCGCCCGGGACAGGGATCAGATACGCAGTATTTT
NA TRBJ2-7 TRBD1 TRBV10-3 CAIRGQGNSYEQYF TGTGCCATCAGGGGACAGGGTAATTCCTACGAGCAGTACTTC
NA TRBJ1-1 TRBD1 TRBV2 CASSKITGGEEAFF TGTGCCAGCAGTAAAATTACAGGGGGCGAGGAAGCTTTCTTT
NA TRBJ1-5 TRBD1 TRBV30 CAWSRRTGSTPQHF TGTGCCTGGAGTCGGAGGACAGGTTCCACACCCCAGCATTTT
NA TRBJ2-2 TRBD2 TRBV7-8 CASSPTGTSGSTGELFF TGTGCCAGCAGCCCAACCGGGACTAGCGGATCCACCGGGGAGCTGTTTTTT
few TRBJ2-3 TRBD2 TRBV5-1 CASSLGAGEGDTQYF TGCGCCAGCAGCTTGGGAGCGGGGGAGGGGGATACGCAGTATTTT
NA TRBJ2-1 TRBD1 TRBV5-1 CASSIPRDRGFSSYNEQFF TGCGCCAGCAGCATACCCCGGGACAGGGGGTTCAGCTCCTACAATGAGCAGTTCTTC
NA TRBJ1-3 NA TRBV21-1 CASSKRAGRGGNTIYF TGTGCCAGCAGCAAACGGGCGGGCCGAGGGGGAAACACCATATATTTT
NA TRBJ2-7 NA TRBV5-8 CASSQEQGREQYF TGTGCCAGCAGCCAGGAGCAGGGCCGCGAGCAGTACTTC
few TRBJ2-3 NA TRBV5-6 CASSSRRGDTQYF TGTGCCAGCAGCTCCCGGCGAGGAGATACGCAGTATTTT
NA TRBJ2-5 NA TRBV5-1 CASTKGGGGRETQYF TGCGCCAGCACCAAGGGAGGGGGAGGTCGCGAGACCCAGTACTTC
NA TRBJ2-7 NA TRBV30 CAWSRTGVYEQYF TGTGCCTGGAGTCGTACAGGAGTCTACGAGCAGTACTTC
NA TRBJ2-3 TRBD2 TRBV7-8 CASSLAILRGGYSGTDTQYF TGTGCCAGCAGCTTAGCGATTTTGCGGGGGGGCTATAGTGGCACAGATACGCAGTATTTT
NA TRBJ1-1 NA TRBV6-6 CASIGWNGEAFF TGTGCCAGCATCGGGTGGAACGGTGAAGCTTTCTTT
NA TRBJ2-7 TRBD1 TRBV5-1 CASSLGASQGADEYF TGCGCCAGCAGCTTGGGCGCGTCGCAGGGGGCGGATGAGTACTTC
NA TRBJ1-1 NA TRBV2 CASSNRENTEAFF TGTGCCAGCAGCAACAGGGAGAACACTGAAGCTTTCTTT
NA TRBJ2-1 TRBD2 TRBV30 CAWSVGDYYNEQFF TGTGCCTGGAGTGTAGGGGACTACTACAATGAGCAGTTCTTC
few TRBJ1-1 NA TRBV30 CASTRRGEAFF TGTGCCTCAACGAGGCGGGGTGAAGCTTTCTTT
NA TRBJ2-1 NA TRBV9 CASSVQQGLGEQFF TGTGCCAGCAGCGTACAACAGGGCTTGGGTGAGCAGTTCTTC
NA TRBJ1-6 NA TRBV30 CAWSLLTDSPLHF TGTGCCTGGAGCCTATTGACAGATTCACCCCTCCACTTT
NA TRBJ2-1 TRBD2 TRBV4-3 CASSQDAAAGGYNEQFF TGCGCCAGCAGCCAAGATGCGGCAGCGGGGGGGTACAATGAGCAGTTCTTC
NA TRBJ1-1 TRBD1 TRBV7-9 CAVTGAPNTEAFF TGTGCCGTAACAGGGGCCCCGAACACTGAAGCTTTCTTT
NA TRBJ1-1 NA TRBV5-1 CASSLSGKNTEAFF TGCGCCAGCAGCTTGTCCGGTAAGAACACTGAAGCTTTCTTT